The T cell receptor beta chain described here comes from a study of blood T cell repertoires in COVID-19. On the study more broadly: Sources were T cells, B-cell-depleted T cells, or PBMCs; the material itself was cDNA or gDNA.

This clone has just one count. Method: immunoSEQ multiplex PCR; TCRdb's copy keeps in-frame clones and lacks some. The sample consists of approximately 300,000 clones, 90% to 95% of them appearing once. V lost 0 bases and J lost 2; bases outside the gene matches: 4. CDR1 is SGDLS and CDR2 is YYNGEE in the germline V gene. The length of the CDR3 is 15 residues. Participants were aged roughly 18 to 89 years from about two dozen US areas. Membership in each cohort depended on participant-reported clinical history. The V and J genes are TRBV9 and TRBJ2-5; 7 positions match TRBD1. The source material was PBMCs or T cells enriched from blood (not recorded which). This clonotype was sampled from a woman in her 30s who had been exposed to COVID-19. The DNA of the CDR3 is TGTGCCAGCAGCGTAGCGGCAGGGGGTCAAGAGACCCAGTACTTC. Amino acids: CASSVAAGGQETQYF.